The source of this T cell receptor beta chain is a study of blood T cell repertoires in COVID-19. Study information: T cells, B-cell-depleted T cells, or PBMCs supplied cDNA or gDNA.

Germline V CDR1 and CDR2: SGHRS, YFSETQ. V was clipped by 4 bases and J by 1 base, with 12 bases between them. The CDR3 contains 14 residues. In the source study's methods: Amplification of reference gene primers provided the estimated nucleated cell counts. Clones were read by immunoSEQ multiplex PCR, and TCRdb kept only the in-frame ones, dropping some. V, J and clone size derive from that table, while D and trimming were established from the DNA sequence. The sample has hundreds of thousands of clones; 80% to 90% are singletons. What was sequenced was peripheral blood. The genes are TRBV5-1 and TRBJ2-7; D might be TRBD2 (6 bases). This TCR derives from a woman older than 75 with acute or convalescent COVID-19. CDR3 nucleotide sequence: TGCGCCAGCAGCGCACAGGCGGGGTCCTACGAGCAGTACTTC. Translating gives CASSAQAGSYEQYF.